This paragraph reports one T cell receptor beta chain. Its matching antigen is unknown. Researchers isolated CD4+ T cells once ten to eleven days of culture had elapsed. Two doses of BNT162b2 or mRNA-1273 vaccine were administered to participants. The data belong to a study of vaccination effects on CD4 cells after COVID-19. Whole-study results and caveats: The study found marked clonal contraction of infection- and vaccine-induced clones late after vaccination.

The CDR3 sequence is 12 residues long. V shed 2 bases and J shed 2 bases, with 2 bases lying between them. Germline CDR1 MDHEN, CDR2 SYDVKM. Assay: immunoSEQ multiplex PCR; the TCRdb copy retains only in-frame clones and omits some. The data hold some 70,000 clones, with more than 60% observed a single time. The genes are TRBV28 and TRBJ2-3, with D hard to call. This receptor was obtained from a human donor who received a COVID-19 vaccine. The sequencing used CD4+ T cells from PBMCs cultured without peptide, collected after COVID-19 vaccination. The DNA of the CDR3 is TGTGCCAGCAGTTTAAACACAGATACGCAGTATTTT. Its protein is CASSLNTDTQYF.